This T cell receptor (beta chain) appears in the sequencing data of a study of tissue T cells after allogeneic stem cell transplantation. Study-wide results and limits: Anatomically similar tissues had similar TCR repertoires within each patient.

Germline V gene data show CDR1 as SNHLY and CDR2 as FYNNEI. The CDR3 loop spans 15 amino acids. V lost 0 bases and J 4 bases, leaving 12 bases between the germline ends. A note on this clone: The target antigen is unknown.

Clones were sequenced by immunoSEQ multiplex PCR, and TCRdb holds only the in-frame ones, with some missing. The sample consists of thousands of clones, around four fifths of them appearing once. Steroid-refractory graft-versus-host disease after allogeneic hematopoietic cell transplant qualified adults for prospective research-autopsy enrollment. The genes are TRBV2 and TRBJ1-2; D uncertain. The sample was esophageal tissue, taken at autopsy. This TCR was recovered from an older male patient with steroid-refractory graft-versus-host disease after an allogeneic stem cell transplant. The T cells may come from the graft donor. Here the CDR3 DNA reads TGTGCCAGCAGTGAAGCCGGAGCACTATTCTATGGCTACACCTTC. It is translated as CASSEAGALFYGYTF.